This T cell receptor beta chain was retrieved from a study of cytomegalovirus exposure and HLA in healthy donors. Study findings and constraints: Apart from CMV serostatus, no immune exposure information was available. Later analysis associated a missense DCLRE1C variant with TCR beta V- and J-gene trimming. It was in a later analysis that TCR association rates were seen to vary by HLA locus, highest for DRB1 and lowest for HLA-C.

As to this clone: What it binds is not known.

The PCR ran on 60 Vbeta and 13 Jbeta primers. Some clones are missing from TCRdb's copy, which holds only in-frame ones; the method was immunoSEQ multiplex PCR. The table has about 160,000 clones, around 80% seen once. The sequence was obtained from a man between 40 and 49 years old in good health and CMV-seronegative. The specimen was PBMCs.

CDR3 residues: CASSIATGNPNEKLFF. Here the CDR3 DNA reads TGTGCCAGTAGTATCGCCACAGGGAACCCTAATGAAAAACTGTTTTTT. The V gene is TRBV19, the J gene TRBJ1-4; TRBD1 might be the D (6 bases). V was pared by 3 bases and J by 3 bases, with 14 bases between. Germline lookup yields CDR1 LNHDA and CDR2 SQIVND (reference sequence). The length of the CDR3 is 16 residues.